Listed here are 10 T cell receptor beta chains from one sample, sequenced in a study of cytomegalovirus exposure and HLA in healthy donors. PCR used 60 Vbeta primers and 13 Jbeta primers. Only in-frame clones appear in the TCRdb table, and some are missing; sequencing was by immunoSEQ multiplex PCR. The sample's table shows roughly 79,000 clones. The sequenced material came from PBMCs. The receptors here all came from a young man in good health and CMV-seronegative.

CDR3 in DNA: TGTGCCAGCAGCGGGACAGCCCCAGGAACCCAGTACTTC. It encodes CASSGTAPGTQYF. The chain employs TRBV6-5 and TRBJ2-5; 7 bases line up with TRBD1. CDR1 is MNHEY, CDR2 SVGAGI, per germline. The CDR3 consists of 13 residues. The junction had 9 bases not matched to a gene; V was cut back by 6 bases and J by 8 bases.

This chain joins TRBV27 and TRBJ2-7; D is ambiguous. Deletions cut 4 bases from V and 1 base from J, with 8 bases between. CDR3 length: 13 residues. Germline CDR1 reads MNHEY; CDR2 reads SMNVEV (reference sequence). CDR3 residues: CASSWQTSYEQYF. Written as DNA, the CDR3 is TGTGCCAGCAGTTGGCAGACATCCTACGAGCAGTACTTC.

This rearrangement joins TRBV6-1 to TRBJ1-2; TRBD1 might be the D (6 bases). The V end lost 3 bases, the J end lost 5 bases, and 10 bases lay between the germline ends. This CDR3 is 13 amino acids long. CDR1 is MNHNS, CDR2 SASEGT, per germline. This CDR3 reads CASSEGAHYGYTF. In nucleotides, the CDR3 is TGTGCCAGCAGTGAGGGGGCTCATTATGGCTACACCTTC.

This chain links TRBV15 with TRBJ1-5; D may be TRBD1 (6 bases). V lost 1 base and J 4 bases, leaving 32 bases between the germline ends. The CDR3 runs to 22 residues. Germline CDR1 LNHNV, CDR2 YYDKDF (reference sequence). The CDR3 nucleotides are TGTGCCACCAGCAGAGTGGTTGCAGGGGTGCCCAGCCGGGGCCGAACTAATCAGCCCCAGCATTTT. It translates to CATSRVVAGVPSRGRTNQPQHF.

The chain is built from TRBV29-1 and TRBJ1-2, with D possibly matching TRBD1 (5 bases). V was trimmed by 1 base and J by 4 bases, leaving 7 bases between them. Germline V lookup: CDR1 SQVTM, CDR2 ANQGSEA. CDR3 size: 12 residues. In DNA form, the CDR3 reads TGCAGCGTTGAAGGGCAGGGCTATGGCTACACCTTC. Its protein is CSVEGQGYGYTF.

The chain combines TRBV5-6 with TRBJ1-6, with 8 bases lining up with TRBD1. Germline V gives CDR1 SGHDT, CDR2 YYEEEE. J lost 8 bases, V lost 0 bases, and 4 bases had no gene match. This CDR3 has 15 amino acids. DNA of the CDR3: TGTGCCAGCAGCTTGGAAGGGACAGGAGATTCACCCCTCCACTTT. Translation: CASSLEGTGDSPLHF.

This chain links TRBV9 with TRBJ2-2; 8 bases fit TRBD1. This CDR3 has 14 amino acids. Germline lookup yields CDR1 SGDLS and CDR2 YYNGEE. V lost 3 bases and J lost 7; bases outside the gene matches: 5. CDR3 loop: CASSETGAGGELFF. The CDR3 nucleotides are TGTGCCAGCAGCGAGACAGGGGCTGGCGGGGAGCTGTTTTTT.

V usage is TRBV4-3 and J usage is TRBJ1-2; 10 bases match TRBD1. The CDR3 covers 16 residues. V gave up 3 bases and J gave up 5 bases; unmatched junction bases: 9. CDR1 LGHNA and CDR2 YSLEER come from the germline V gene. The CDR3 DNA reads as TGCGCCAGCAGCCAGGAAATGACAGGGGGCGCATATGGCTACACCTTC. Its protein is CASSQEMTGGAYGYTF.

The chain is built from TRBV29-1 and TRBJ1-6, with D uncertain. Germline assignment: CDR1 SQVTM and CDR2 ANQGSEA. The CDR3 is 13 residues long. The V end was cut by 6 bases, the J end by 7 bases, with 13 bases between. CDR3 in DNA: TGCAGCGTCGGACGGGAGCCGAATTCACCCCTCCACTTT. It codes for CSVGREPNSPLHF.

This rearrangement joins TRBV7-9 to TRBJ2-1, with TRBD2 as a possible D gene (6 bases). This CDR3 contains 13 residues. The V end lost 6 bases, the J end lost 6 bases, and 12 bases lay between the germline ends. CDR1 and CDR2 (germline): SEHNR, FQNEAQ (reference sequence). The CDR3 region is CASSRGLLNEQFF. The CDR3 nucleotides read TGTGCCAGCAGTAGAGGACTACTCAATGAGCAGTTCTTC.